What follows are 12 T cell receptor beta chains derived from one specimen sequenced in a study of monozygotic twins with inflammatory bowel disease (dated by TCRdb to about 2019). Receptor amplification or capture employed 5' RACE. The sequencing machine was an Illumina HiSeq 2500. TCRdb reprocessed the reads and lists each CDR3 protein sequence as a single entry, with no DNA. The record for this sample contains more than 300,000 distinct CDR3 sequences. Together, the top ten hold approximately 2.8% of the sample. Sequencing input: blood. The receptors stem from a human donor with ulcerative colitis or Crohn's disease, or a healthy co-twin of an affected twin (not recorded which).

The chain has TRBV27 and TRBJ2-3; TCRdb proposes TRBD1, but this gene call is untestable without DNA. Germline CDR1 MNHEY, CDR2 SMNVEV (reference sequence). CDR3 length equals 14 residues. CDR3 amino acids: CASSSPGSTDTQYF.

The chain links TRBV7-2 to TRBJ1-1. The V gene's germline CDR1 is SGHTA and CDR2 FQGNSA. The CDR3 has 14 amino acids. This CDR3 reads CASSWKQTNTEAFF. Using reference TRBV7-2 and TRBJ1-1 for the parts outside the CDR3, the full variable domain is GAGVSQSPSNKVTEKGKDVELRCDPISGHTALYWYRQSLGQGLEFLIYFQGNSAPDKSGLPSDRFSAERTGGSVSTLTIQRTQQEDSAVYLCASSWKQTNTEAFFGQGTRLTVV.

This chain connects TRBV20-1 to TRBJ2-3; TCRdb's D gene call, TRBD1, goes unchecked for lack of DNA. There are 15 residues in the CDR3. Per the germline V gene, CDR1 is DFQATT and CDR2 is SNEGSKA (reference sequence). This CDR3 is CSARVPSGGADTQYF.

This chain connects TRBV5-1 to TRBJ2-7. The length of the CDR3 is 15 residues. Germline values: CDR1 SGHRS, CDR2 YFSETQ. This chain's CDR3 is CASSPTTGSTYEQYF.

The chain has TRBV10-2 and TRBJ1-5. The CDR3 is 17 residues long. Germline assignment: CDR1 WSHSY and CDR2 SAAADI. CDR3 loop: CASSVGKGLYSNQPQHF.

The chain couples TRBV29-1 to TRBJ1-2; TCRdb picks TRBD1, but there is no DNA to check that call. This CDR3 has 12 amino acids. Germline assignment: CDR1 SQVTM and CDR2 ANQGSEA. The CDR3 here is CSVESWGYGYTF.

This chain joins TRBV29-1 and TRBJ1-5; TCRdb gives TRBD1 as the D gene, but with no DNA this cannot be confirmed. Germline assignment: CDR1 SQVTM and CDR2 ANQGSEA. This CDR3 contains 13 residues. CDR3 protein: CSVGTGIHQPQHF.

The chain couples TRBV27 to TRBJ1-1; no DNA is available, so the TRBD1 call from TCRdb remains unchecked. Germline lookup yields CDR1 MNHEY and CDR2 SMNVEV (reference sequence). This CDR3 contains 13 residues. CDR3 protein: CASSLSQQEEAFF.

The genes are TRBV4-3 and TRBJ1-5. Looked up from germline, CDR1 is LGHNA and CDR2 is YSLEER. The CDR3 is made up of 13 amino acids. The CDR3 region is CASSQAVRQPQHF.

The chain joins TRBV12-3 or TRBV12-4 to TRBJ2-2; TCRdb outputs TRBD2, but without DNA this stays unchecked. The CDR3 is 14 residues long. The CDR3 loop reads CASSPGLVTGELFF.

The gene calls are TRBV12-3 or TRBV12-4 and TRBJ2-6; TCRdb's D call of TRBD1 is untestable without DNA. The CDR3 totals 15 residues. This chain's CDR3 is CASGTGRSGANVLTF.

The V and J genes are TRBV18 and TRBJ2-7. The CDR3 totals 16 residues. Germline loops: CDR1 KGHSH, CDR2 LQKENI. The chain's CDR3 is CASSPPRPAFSYEQYF.